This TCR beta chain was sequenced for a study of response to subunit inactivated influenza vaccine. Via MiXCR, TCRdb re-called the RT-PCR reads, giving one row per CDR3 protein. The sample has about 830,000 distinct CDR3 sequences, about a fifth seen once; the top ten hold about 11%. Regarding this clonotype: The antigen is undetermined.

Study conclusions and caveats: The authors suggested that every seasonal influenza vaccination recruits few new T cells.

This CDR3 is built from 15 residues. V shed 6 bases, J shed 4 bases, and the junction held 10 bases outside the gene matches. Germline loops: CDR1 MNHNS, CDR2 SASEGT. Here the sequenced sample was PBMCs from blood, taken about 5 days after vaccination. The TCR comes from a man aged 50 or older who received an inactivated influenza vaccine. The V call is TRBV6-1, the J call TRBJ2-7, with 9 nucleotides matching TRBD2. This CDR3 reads CASSPQPGLAYEQYF. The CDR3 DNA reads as TGTGCCAGCAGCCCGCAACCGGGACTAGCTTACGAGCAGTACTTC.